This entry concerns a single T cell receptor (beta chain). Its antigen is undetermined. This sample was taken from a study of T cells in localized non-small cell lung cancer. Whole-study results and caveats: A raised T cell density in blood coincided with lengthier overall survival. A median around 57 of the top 100 tumor clones appeared in adjacent lung.

Only in-frame clones appear in the TCRdb table, and some are missing; sequencing was by immunoSEQ multiplex PCR. The table includes about 26,000 clones, 82% detected once. The TCR was taken from a woman aged 35 to 70 with stage I lung adenocarcinoma. The sequencing here drew on peripheral blood, taken before any cancer treatment.

The DNA of the CDR3 is TGTGCCAGCAGCGTAGCGACCGGGAGCGCCTCGAATGAGCAGTTCTTC. Its protein is CASSVATGSASNEQFF. The chain carries TRBV9 and TRBJ2-1; TRBD2 might be the D (6 bases). Looked up from germline, CDR1 is SGDLS and CDR2 is YYNGEE. This CDR3 has 16 residues. V gave up 0 bases and J gave up 7 bases, with 17 bases separating them.